The sequence of this TCR beta chain was determined in a study of blood T cell repertoires in COVID-19. Profiled with immunoSEQ multiplex PCR; TCRdb holds only in-frame clones, not every one. This table holds 150,000 or so clones, over 75% found once. CDR3 length: 15 residues. Trimming took 0 bases from V and 5 from J, leaving 9 bases between them. The V gene's germline CDR1 is SGHRS and CDR2 YFSETQ. The chain links TRBV5-1 to TRBJ1-6; D not certain. The clonotype originates from a man between 60 and 70 years old with active or convalescent COVID-19. The sequencing input was peripheral blood. The CDR3 DNA follows: TGCGCCAGCAGCTTGGGAGTCCATGATAATTCACCCCTCCACTTT. Protein sequence: CASSLGVHDNSPLHF. Full variable domain (remainder filled in from reference TRBV5-1 and TRBJ1-6): KAGVTQTPRYLIKTRGQQVTLSCSPISGHRSVSWYQQTPGQGLQFLFEYFSETQRNKGNFPGRFSGRQFSNSRSEMNVSTLELGDSALYLCASSLGVHDNSPLHFGNGTRLTVT.